This T cell receptor beta chain was recorded in a study of blood T cell repertoires in COVID-19. At the level of the study: Sources were T cells, B-cell-depleted T cells, or PBMCs; the material itself was cDNA or gDNA.

This clone was observed a single time. Enrolled through a virtual design, the participants were between about 18 and 100 years of age and came from some 25 US areas. The V gene's germline CDR1 is SGHTA and CDR2 FQGNSA. The CDR3 sequence is 14 residues long. V lost 4 bases to trimming and J lost 1 base, with 9 bases between them. Under the authors' procedure: Scientists estimated how many nucleated cells there were by amplifying reference gene primers. Sequenced by immunoSEQ multiplex PCR; TCRdb stores in-frame clones only, minus some. V and J calls and clone size come straight from that table; D and trimming were deduced from the DNA. The repertoire holds 150,000 to 200,000 clones, more than 75% seen once, with roughly an eighth in the top ten.

The J gene is TRBJ2-3, the V gene TRBV7-2; no clear D. Source material: PBMCs or T cells enriched from blood (not recorded which). The sequence was obtained from a man in his sixties who had been exposed to COVID-19. The CDR3 is CASSSPIGTDTQYF. Here the CDR3 DNA reads TGTGCCAGCAGCTCCCCCATAGGCACAGATACGCAGTATTTT. The variable domain in full, with the rest retrieved from reference TRBV7-2 and TRBJ2-3, is GAGVSQSPSNKVTEKGKDVELRCDPISGHTALYWYRQSLGQGLEFLIYFQGNSAPDKSGLPSDRFSAERTGGSVSTLTIQRTQQEDSAVYLCASSSPIGTDTQYFGPGTRLTVL.